A single sample gave rise to the 18 T cell receptor beta chains below, sequenced in a study of human T cells and chemical hapten exposure. TCRdb reanalysed the RACE reads using MiXCR and keeps one entry per CDR3 protein. The sample contains about 160,000 distinct CDR3 sequences, around a quarter of which appear only once. The time point is: patch test 3, about 24 weeks after DPC sensitization. Treatment described: therapeutic diphenylcyclopropenone sensitization with weekly scalp DPC. The material sequenced was whole blood, taken in connection with sensitization to the hapten diphenylcyclopropenone (DPC). All receptors come from a woman younger than 30 with alopecia areata. Some clones in this sample may be carry-over from other donors' samples.

The chain couples TRBV20-1 to TRBJ2-7; weak D call: TRBD1 (6 bases). The CDR3 sequence is 14 residues long. The ends were cut back, 2 bases at V and 4 bases at J, with 15 bases in the middle. From germline, CDR1 is DFQATT and CDR2 SNEGSKA (reference sequence). The CDR3 bases are TGCAGTGCTAGACGGACAGACGCTAAATACGAGCAGTACTTC. This gives the protein CSARRTDAKYEQYF.

This clonotype was seen a handful of times. The rearrangement uses TRBV7-9 and TRBJ2-1; D gene unclear. CDR3 length: 12 residues. V lost 4 bases and J lost 2, with 3 bases in between. Germline V gene data show CDR1 as SEHNR and CDR2 as FQNEAQ (reference sequence). CDR3 residues: CASSSTYNEQFF. For the CDR3, the DNA is TGTGCCAGCAGCTCGACCTACAATGAGCAGTTCTTC.

In its sample, this clonotype was seen a few times. This chain links TRBV6-2 or TRBV6-3 with TRBJ2-3, with 12 bases matching TRBD2. V lost 5 bases, J lost 1 base, and 7 bases stayed unmatched. CDR1 is MNHEY, CDR2 SVGEGT, per germline. The CDR3 contains 17 residues. CDR3 sequence (DNA): TGTGCCAGCAGTCCGGGACTAGCGGGTCTGCGCACAGATACGCAGTATTTT. This gives the protein CASSPGLAGLRTDTQYF.

This rearrangement joins TRBV25-1 to TRBJ2-3, with D uncertain. The CDR3 has 12 amino acids. Deletions cut 5 bases from V and 0 bases from J, with 3 bases between. Germline loops: CDR1 MGHDK, CDR2 SYGVNS. The CDR3 DNA is TGTGCCAGCAGTACTAGCACAGATACGCAGTATTTT. As protein: CASSTSTDTQYF. Full variable domain (missing parts from reference TRBV25-1 and TRBJ2-3): EADIYQTPRYLVIGTGKKITLECSQTMGHDKMYWYQQDPGMELHLIHYSYGVNSTEKGDLSSESTVSRIRTEHFPLTLESARPSHTSQYLCASSTSTDTQYFGPGTRLTVL.

This clonotype occurred a few times. The chain links TRBV2 to TRBJ2-3, with 7 bases aligning to TRBD1. The V gene end was trimmed by 4 bases and the J gene end by 0 bases; junction bases not matched to a gene: 4. The CDR3 is 15 amino acids. Looked up from germline, CDR1 is SNHLY and CDR2 is FYNNEI. The CDR3 protein is CASSGQGVSTDTQYF. CDR3 nucleotide sequence: TGTGCCAGCAGTGGACAGGGCGTGAGCACAGATACGCAGTATTTT.

This clonotype occurred a few times. The V call is TRBV15, the J call TRBJ1-2; D remains ambiguous. CDR3 size: 11 residues. Germline V gene data show CDR1 as LNHNV and CDR2 as YYDKDF (reference sequence). V dropped 3 bases and J dropped 6 bases, with 5 bases sitting between them. CDR3 sequence: CATSSPNGYTF. In nucleotides, the CDR3 is TGTGCCACCAGCAGCCCTAATGGCTACACCTTC.

The chain recombines TRBV6-6 with TRBJ1-1; D is unresolved. Germline V gene sequence: CDR1 MNHNY, CDR2 SVGAGI (reference sequence). V lost 7 bases, J lost 7 bases, and 10 bases lay in between. CDR3 length equals 11 residues. The chain's CDR3 is CASMAGVEAFF. The CDR3 region has the DNA TGTGCCAGCATGGCAGGTGTTGAAGCTTTCTTT.

This clonotype was observed a few times. The chain combines TRBV19 with TRBJ1-4, with D tentatively TRBD1 (5 bases). Trimming stripped 5 bases from V and 2 bases from J, with 18 bases between. The CDR3 covers 17 residues. CDR1 LNHDA and CDR2 SQIVND come from the germline V gene (reference sequence). The CDR3: CASSGDSSPTTNEKLFF. DNA of the CDR3: TGTGCCAGTAGTGGCGACAGCTCGCCAACTACTAATGAAAAACTGTTTTTT.

This clonotype was seen a few times. The V and J genes are TRBV20-1 and TRBJ2-7; 8 nucleotides match TRBD1. The CDR3 totals 13 residues. The ends lost 6 bases at V and 2 bases at J; junction bases unmatched: 6. Per germline, CDR1 DFQATT and CDR2 SNEGSKA (reference sequence). CDR3 DNA sequence: TGCAGTGCGGATGGACAGGGACCCTACGAGCAGTACTTC. Translation gives CSADGQGPYEQYF.

This clonotype was seen only a few times. The chain carries TRBV10-3 and TRBJ2-7, with 8 bases aligning to TRBD2. The CDR3 consists of 13 residues. Germline V CDR1 and CDR2: ENHRY, SYGVKD. The junction had 4 bases not matched to a gene; V was cut back by 5 bases and J by 4 bases. The CDR3 nucleotides are TGTGCCATCAGTAGCGGGAGTATTTACGAGCAGTACTTC. It is translated as CAISSGSIYEQYF.

This chain joins TRBV7-9 and TRBJ2-5; D might be TRBD2 (6 bases). V was pared by 8 bases and J by 4 bases, with 8 bases between. Germline values: CDR1 SEHNR, CDR2 FQNEAQ (reference sequence). CDR3 size: 11 residues. The CDR3 sequence: CASEGGETQYF. The CDR3 bases are TGTGCCAGCGAGGGAGGAGAGACCCAGTACTTC.

This chain connects TRBV27 to TRBJ2-7; tentative D call: TRBD2 (6 bases). Germline assignment: CDR1 MNHEY and CDR2 SMNVEV (reference sequence). V was trimmed by 8 bases and J by 1 base, leaving 12 bases between them. This CDR3 is 13 amino acids long. Here the CDR3 reads CASRLGGSYEQYF. CDR3 DNA sequence: TGTGCCAGCCGCTTGGGGGGATCCTACGAGCAGTACTTC.

As DNA, the CDR3 is TGTGCCAGCAGCTCCAAAGGGCGGACTGATGAGCAGTTCTTC. It is translated as CASSSKGRTDEQFF. The chain uses TRBV9 and TRBJ2-1, with D possibly being TRBD2 (5 bases). Between the trimmed V and J ends, which lost 4 bases and 8 bases, there was a span of 16 bases. The CDR3 length is 14 residues. Germline CDR1 is SGDLS and CDR2 is YYNGEE.

The chain uses TRBV4-3 and TRBJ2-5, with D possibly being TRBD1 (5 bases). The V gene lost 3 bases and the J gene lost 1 base, with 9 bases spanning the gap. The CDR3 runs 14 residues. CDR1 LGHNA and CDR2 YSLEER come from the germline V gene. The CDR3 region has the DNA TGCGCCAGCAGCCAGACAGAGGCCCAAGAGACCCAGTACTTC. It codes for CASSQTEAQETQYF.

V gene TRBV5-1 combines with J gene TRBJ1-2; 7 nucleotides line up with TRBD1. V was clipped by 6 bases and J by 4 bases; unmatched bases: 9. The CDR3 length is 14 residues. CDR1 is SGHRS, CDR2 YFSETQ, per germline. The CDR3 sequence: CASKRDRGTYGYTF. The CDR3 DNA reads TGCGCCAGCAAAAGGGACAGAGGAACCTATGGCTACACCTTC.

In this sample, this clonotype turned up once. The rearrangement links TRBV20-1 to TRBJ2-7; possibly TRBD1 for D (6 bases). The germline V gene has CDR1 DFQATT and CDR2 SNEGSKA (reference sequence). V lost 6 bases, J lost 3 bases, and 9 bases lay in between. This CDR3 spans 11 amino acids. The CDR3 bases are TGCAGTGCCCCGGACAGCTACGAGCAGTACTTC. Protein product: CSAPDSYEQYF.

The chain is built from TRBV6-2 or TRBV6-3 and TRBJ2-3; D possibly corresponds to TRBD2 (6 bases). Germline loops: CDR1 MNHEY, CDR2 SVGEGT. CDR3 length: 17 residues. Deletions cut 5 bases from V and 2 bases from J, with 20 bases between. The CDR3 sequence: CASSPLNRDFVTDTQYF. In nucleotides, the CDR3 is TGTGCCAGCAGTCCGCTAAACCGGGACTTCGTCACAGATACGCAGTATTTT.

In this sample, this clonotype turned up a few times. The gene calls are TRBV7-7 and TRBJ2-5; the D is unclear. There are 14 residues in the CDR3. V was shortened by 1 base and J by 5 bases, with 11 bases between the two germline ends. The germline CDR1 and CDR2 sequences are SSHAT and FNYEAQ (reference sequence). CDR3 in DNA: TGTGCCAGCAGCTTAGGGCTAGTCACGGAGACCCAGTACTTC. It encodes CASSLGLVTETQYF.